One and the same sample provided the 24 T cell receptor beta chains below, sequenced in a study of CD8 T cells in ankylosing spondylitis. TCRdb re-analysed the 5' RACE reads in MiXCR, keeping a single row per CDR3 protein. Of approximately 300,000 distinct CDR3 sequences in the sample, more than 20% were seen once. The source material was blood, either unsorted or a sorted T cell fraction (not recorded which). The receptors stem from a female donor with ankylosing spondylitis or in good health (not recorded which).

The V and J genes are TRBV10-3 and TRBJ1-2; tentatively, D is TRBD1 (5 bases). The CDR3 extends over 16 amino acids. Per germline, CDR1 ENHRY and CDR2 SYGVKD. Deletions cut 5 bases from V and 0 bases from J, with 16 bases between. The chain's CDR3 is CAISPGPTRTNYGYTF. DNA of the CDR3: TGTGCCATCAGTCCGGGACCCACCCGGACTAACTATGGCTACACCTTC.

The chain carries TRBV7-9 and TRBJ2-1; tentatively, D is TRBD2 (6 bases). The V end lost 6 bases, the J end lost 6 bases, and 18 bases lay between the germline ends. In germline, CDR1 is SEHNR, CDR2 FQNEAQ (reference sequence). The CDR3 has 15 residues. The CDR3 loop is CASRVSGSLSNEQFF. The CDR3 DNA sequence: TGTGCCAGCAGGGTTAGCGGCTCCCTCAGCAATGAGCAGTTCTTC.

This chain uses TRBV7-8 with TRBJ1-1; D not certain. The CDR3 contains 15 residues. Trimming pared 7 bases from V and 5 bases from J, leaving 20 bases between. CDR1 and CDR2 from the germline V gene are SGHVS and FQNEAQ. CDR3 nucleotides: TGTGCCAGCACCAGTATTAGGGAATTGGGGACTGAAGCTTTCTTT. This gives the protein CASTSIRELGTEAFF.

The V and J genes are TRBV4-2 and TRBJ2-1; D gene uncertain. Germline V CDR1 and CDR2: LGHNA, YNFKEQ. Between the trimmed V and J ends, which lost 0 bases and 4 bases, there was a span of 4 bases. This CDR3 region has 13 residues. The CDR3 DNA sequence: TGTGCCAGCAGCCAAGAACAGTACAATGAGCAGTTCTTC. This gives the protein CASSQEQYNEQFF.

In DNA, the CDR3 is TGCAGTGCTTACAAGAGCGGGAGATCCTACGAGCAGTACTTC. Its translation is CSAYKSGRSYEQYF. The chain employs TRBV20-1 and TRBJ2-7; 8 bases line up with TRBD2. J was trimmed by 1 base and V by 5 bases; bases with no gene match: 7. Germline V gene data show CDR1 as DFQATT and CDR2 as SNEGSKA (reference sequence). CDR3 length equals 14 residues.

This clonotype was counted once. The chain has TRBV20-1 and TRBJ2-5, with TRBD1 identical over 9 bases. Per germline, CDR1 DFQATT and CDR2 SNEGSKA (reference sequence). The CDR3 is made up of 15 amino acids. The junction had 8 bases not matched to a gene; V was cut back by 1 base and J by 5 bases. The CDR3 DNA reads TGCAGTGCTAGAGCCCACGGGACAGGGCGGGAGACCCAGTACTTC. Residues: CSARAHGTGRETQYF.

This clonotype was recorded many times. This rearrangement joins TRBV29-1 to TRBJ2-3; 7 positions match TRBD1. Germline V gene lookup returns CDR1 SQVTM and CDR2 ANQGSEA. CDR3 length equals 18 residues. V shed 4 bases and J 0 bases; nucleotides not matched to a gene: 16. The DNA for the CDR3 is TGCAGCGTTGCCGGACAGGAAGTCTGGCTGTCTAGCACAGATACGCAGTATTTT. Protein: CSVAGQEVWLSSTDTQYF.

The CDR3 is CASSLVLAGGLDEQFF. Written as DNA, the CDR3 is TGCGCCAGCAGCTTGGTACTAGCGGGAGGGTTGGATGAGCAGTTCTTC. The J gene is TRBJ2-1, the V gene TRBV5-1; 13 nucleotides match TRBD2. With 0 bases clipped from V and 8 bases from J, the junction kept 5 bases outside the gene matches. The CDR3 has 16 residues. CDR1 is SGHRS and CDR2 is YFSETQ in the germline V gene.

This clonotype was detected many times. CDR3 DNA sequence: TGTGCCAGCAGTTTCAGGCAGGGGGACCACGAGCAGTACTTC. Translation gives CASSFRQGDHEQYF. The V call is TRBV12-3 or TRBV12-4, the J call TRBJ2-7; 7 bases align to TRBD1. This CDR3 has 14 residues. V was clipped by 3 bases and J by 5 bases; unmatched bases: 7.

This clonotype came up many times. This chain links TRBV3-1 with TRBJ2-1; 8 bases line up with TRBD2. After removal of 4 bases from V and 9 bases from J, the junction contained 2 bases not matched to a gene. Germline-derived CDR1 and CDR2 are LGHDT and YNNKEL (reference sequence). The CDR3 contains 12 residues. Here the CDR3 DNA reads TGTGCCAGCAGCCGAGCGGGAGCTGAGCAGTTCTTC. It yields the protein CASSRAGAEQFF.

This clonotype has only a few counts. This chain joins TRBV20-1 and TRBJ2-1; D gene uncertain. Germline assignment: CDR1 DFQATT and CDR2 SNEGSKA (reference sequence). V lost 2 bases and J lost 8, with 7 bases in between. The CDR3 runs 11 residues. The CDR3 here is CSARIADEQFF. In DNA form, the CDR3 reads TGCAGTGCTAGAATCGCGGATGAGCAGTTCTTC.

The CDR3 nucleotides read TGTGCCAGCAGCCTCAGGGGGCAGGACACAGATACGCAGTATTTT. This encodes CASSLRGQDTDTQYF. V and J are TRBV7-2 and TRBJ2-3; 8 bases align to TRBD1. From germline, CDR1 is SGHTA and CDR2 FQGNSA. V trimming: 5 bases; J trimming: 2 bases; junction bases outside the gene matches: 6. The length of the CDR3 is 15 residues.

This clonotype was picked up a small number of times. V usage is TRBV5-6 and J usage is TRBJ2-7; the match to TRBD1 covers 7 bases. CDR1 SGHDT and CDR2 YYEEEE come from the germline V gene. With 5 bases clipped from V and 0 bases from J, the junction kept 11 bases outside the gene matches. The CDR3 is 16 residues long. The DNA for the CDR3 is TGTGCCAGCAGTCGTACCCGGGACAGAGTCTCCTACGAGCAGTACTTC. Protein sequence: CASSRTRDRVSYEQYF.

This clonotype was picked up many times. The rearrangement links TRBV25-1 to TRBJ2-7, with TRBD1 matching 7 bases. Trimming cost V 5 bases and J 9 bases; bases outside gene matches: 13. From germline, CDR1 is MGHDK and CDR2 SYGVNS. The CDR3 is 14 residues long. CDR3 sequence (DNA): TGTGCCAGCAGTACGGCAGGGGGTTATTGGGGGCAGTACTTC. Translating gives CASSTAGGYWGQYF.

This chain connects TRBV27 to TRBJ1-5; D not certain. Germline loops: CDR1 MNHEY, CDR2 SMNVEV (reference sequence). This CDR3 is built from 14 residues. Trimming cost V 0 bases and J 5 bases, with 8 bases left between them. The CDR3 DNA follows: TGTGCCAGCAGTTTATCAGGTCTCCATCAGCCCCAGCATTTT. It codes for CASSLSGLHQPQHF.

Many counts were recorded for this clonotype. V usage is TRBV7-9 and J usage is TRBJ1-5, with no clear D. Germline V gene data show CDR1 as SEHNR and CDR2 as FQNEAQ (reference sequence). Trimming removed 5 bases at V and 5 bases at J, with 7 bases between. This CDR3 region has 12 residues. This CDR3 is CASSPLYQPQHF. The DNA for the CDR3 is TGTGCCAGCAGCCCGCTGTATCAGCCCCAGCATTTT.

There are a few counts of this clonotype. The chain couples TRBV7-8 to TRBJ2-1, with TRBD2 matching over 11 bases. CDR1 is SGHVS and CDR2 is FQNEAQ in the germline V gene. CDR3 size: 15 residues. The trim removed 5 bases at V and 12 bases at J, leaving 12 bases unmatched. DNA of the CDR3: TGTGCCAGCAGCCTTACTAGCGGGAGTAAAGGGGGGCAGTTCTTC. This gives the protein CASSLTSGSKGGQFF.

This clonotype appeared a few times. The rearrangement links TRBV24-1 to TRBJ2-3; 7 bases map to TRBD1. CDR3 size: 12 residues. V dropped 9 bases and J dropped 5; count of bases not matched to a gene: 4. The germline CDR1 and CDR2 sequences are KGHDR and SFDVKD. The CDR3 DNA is TGTGCCACCGGGACAGTTAAAGATACGCAGTATTTT. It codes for CATGTVKDTQYF.

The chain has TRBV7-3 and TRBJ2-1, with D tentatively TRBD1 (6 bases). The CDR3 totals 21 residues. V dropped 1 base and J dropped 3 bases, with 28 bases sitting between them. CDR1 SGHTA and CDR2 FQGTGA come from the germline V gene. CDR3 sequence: CASSLRGLRGTIVSDYNEQFF. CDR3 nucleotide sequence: TGTGCCAGCAGCTTAAGGGGGCTGAGGGGGACCATCGTTTCCGACTACAATGAGCAGTTCTTC. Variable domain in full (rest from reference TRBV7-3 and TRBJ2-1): GAGVSQTPSNKVTEKGKYVELRCDPISGHTALYWYRQSLGQGPEFLIYFQGTGAADDSGLPNDRFFAVRPEGSVSTLKIQRTERGDSAVYLCASSLRGLRGTIVSDYNEQFFGPGTRLTVL.

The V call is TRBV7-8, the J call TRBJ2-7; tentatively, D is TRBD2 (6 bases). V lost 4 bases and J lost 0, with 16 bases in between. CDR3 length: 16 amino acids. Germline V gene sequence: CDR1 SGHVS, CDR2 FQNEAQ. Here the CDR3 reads CASSSLAPDSSYEQYF. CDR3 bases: TGTGCCAGCAGCTCGCTAGCGCCCGATAGCTCCTACGAGCAGTACTTC.

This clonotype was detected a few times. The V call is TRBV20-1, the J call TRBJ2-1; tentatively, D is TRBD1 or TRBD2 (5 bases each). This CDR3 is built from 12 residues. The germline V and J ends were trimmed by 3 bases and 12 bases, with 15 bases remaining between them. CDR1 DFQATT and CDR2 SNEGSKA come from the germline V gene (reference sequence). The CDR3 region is CSARAPPGGQFF. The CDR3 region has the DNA TGCAGTGCTAGGGCCCCACCTGGGGGGCAGTTCTTC.

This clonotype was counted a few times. The CDR3 nucleotides read TGTGCCAGCAGCTTATCGGCCCGATACTACAATGAGCAGTTCTTC. The encoded protein is CASSLSARYYNEQFF. The chain employs TRBV7-9 and TRBJ2-1, with D hard to call. V lost 2 bases to trimming and J lost 3 bases, with 11 bases between them. From germline, CDR1 is SEHNR and CDR2 FQNEAQ (reference sequence). The CDR3 length is 15 residues.

The CDR3: CASSYLSGLAGGSAQYF. Written as DNA, the CDR3 is TGCGCCAGCAGCTACCTCTCAGGACTAGCGGGAGGGTCGGCCCAGTACTTC. This chain uses TRBV5-1 with TRBJ2-5; 15 bases are a match to TRBD2. CDR3 length: 17 residues. CDR1 SGHRS and CDR2 YFSETQ come from the germline V gene. J gave up 9 bases and V 3 bases, and 12 bases lay outside the gene matches.

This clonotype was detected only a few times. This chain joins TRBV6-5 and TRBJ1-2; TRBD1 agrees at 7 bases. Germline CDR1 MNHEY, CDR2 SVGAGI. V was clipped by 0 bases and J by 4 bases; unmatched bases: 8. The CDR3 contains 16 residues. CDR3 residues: CASSYSTGTDLYGYTF. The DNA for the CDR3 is TGTGCCAGCAGTTACTCGACGGGGACAGACCTCTATGGCTACACCTTC.